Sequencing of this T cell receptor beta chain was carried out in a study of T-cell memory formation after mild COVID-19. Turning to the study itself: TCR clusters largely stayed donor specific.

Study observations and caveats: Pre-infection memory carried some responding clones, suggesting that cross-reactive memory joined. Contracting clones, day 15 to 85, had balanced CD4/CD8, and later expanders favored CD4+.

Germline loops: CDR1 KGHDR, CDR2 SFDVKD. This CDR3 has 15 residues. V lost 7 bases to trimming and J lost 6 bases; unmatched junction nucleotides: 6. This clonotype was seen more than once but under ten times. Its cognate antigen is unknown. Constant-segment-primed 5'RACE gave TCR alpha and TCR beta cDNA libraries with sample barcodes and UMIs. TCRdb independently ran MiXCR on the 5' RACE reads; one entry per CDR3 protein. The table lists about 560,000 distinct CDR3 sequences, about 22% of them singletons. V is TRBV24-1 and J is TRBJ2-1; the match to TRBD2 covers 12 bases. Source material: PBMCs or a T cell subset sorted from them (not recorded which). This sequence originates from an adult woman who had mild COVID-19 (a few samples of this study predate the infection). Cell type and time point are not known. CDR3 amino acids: CATRSSGRAGNEQFF. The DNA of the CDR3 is TGTGCCACCAGGTCTAGCGGGAGGGCCGGCAATGAGCAGTTCTTC.